The source of this T cell receptor beta chain is a study of cytomegalovirus exposure and HLA in healthy donors. Study in general: Earlier results showed approximately 120 million unique TCR beta sequences derived from about 179 million T cells.

With 60 Vbeta and 13 Jbeta primers, the PCR was carried out. Measured with immunoSEQ multiplex PCR; TCRdb has only the in-frame clones, and not every one. The sample has 75,000 to 80,000 clones, and its top ten clones hold 3.8%. V was shortened by 1 base and J by 3 bases, with 19 bases between the two germline ends. This CDR3 is 18 amino acids long. The germline gives CDR1 WNHNN, CDR2 SYGVQD (reference sequence). On this clone itself: Its antigen is not known.

Regarding the study as a whole: Despite most TCR sequences being rare, some public TCRs occurred in many donors.

This sequence joins TRBV10-1 and TRBJ2-1; D perhaps matches TRBD1 (5 bases). This TCR came from a man aged 18 to 29 in good health and CMV-seropositive. Sequencing input: PBMCs. The CDR3 region has the DNA TGCGCCAGCAGTGAGTTAGGGCAGACAGTGGAAGGCTACAATGAGCAGTTCTTC. This gives the protein CASSELGQTVEGYNEQFF.